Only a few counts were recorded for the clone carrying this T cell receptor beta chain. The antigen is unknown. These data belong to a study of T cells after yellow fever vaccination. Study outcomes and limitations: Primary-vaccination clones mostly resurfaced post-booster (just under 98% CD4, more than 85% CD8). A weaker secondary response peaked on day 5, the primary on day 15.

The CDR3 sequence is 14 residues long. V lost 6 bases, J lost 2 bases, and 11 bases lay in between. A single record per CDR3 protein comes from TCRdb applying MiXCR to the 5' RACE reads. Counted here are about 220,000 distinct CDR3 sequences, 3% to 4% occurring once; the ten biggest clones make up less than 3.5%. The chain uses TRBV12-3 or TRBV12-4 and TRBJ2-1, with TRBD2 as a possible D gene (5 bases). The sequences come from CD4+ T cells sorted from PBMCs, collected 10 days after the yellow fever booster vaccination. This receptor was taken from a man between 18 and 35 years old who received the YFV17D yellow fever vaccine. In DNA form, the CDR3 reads TGTGCCAGCAGCCTCAGGACTCCCTACAATGAGCAGTTCTTC. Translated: CASSLRTPYNEQFF.